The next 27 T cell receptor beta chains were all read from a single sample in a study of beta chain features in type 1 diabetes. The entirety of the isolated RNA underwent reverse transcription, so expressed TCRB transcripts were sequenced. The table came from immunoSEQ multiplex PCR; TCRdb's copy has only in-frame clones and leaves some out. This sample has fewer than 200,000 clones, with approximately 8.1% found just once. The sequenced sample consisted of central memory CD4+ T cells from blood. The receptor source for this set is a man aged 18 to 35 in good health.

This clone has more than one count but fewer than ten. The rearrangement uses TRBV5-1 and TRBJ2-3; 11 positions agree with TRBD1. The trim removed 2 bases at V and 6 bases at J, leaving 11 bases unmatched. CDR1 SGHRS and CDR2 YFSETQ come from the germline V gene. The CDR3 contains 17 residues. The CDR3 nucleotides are TGCGCCAGCAGCTTAGATGGTCGGACAGGGGGCGGCGATACGCAGTATTTT. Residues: CASSLDGRTGGGDTQYF.

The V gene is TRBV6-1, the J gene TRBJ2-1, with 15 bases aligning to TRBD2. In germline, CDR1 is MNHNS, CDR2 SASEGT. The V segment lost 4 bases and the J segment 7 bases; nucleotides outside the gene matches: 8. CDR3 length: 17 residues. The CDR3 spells CASSGTSGRAGKNEQFF. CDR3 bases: TGTGCCAGCAGTGGGACTAGCGGGAGGGCCGGGAAGAATGAGCAGTTCTTC.

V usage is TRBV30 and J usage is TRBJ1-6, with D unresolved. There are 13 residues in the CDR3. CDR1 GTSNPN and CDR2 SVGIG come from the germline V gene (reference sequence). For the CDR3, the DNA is TGTGCTCTAGCCCGACGGGATAATTCACCCCTCCACTTT. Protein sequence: CALARRDNSPLHF.

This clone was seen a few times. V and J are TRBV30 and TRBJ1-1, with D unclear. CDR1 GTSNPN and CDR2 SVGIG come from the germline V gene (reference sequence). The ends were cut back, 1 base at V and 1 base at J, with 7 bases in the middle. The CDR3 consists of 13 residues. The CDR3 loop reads CAWSGLRNTEAFF. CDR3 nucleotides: TGTGCCTGGAGTGGGTTGAGGAACACTGAAGCTTTCTTT.

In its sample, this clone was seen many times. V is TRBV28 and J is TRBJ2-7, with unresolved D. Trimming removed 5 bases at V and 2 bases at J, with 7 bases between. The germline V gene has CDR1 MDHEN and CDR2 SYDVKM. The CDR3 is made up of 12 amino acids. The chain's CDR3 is CASSADTYEQYF. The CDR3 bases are TGTGCCAGCAGTGCCGACACCTACGAGCAGTACTTC.

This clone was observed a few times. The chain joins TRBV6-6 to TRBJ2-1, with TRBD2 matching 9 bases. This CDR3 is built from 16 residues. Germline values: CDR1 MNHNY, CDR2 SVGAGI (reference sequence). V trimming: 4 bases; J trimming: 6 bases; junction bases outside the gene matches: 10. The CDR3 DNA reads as TGTGCCAGCAGTTCCCATACTAGCGGGCGTATCAATGAGCAGTTCTTC. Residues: CASSSHTSGRINEQFF.

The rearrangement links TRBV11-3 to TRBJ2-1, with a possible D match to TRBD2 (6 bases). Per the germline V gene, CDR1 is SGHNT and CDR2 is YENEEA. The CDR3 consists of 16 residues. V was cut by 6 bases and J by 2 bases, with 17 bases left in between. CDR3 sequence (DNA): TGTGCCAGCAGTTCCGGTCTTGCGGGGCCCTACAATGAGCAGTTCTTC. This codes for CASSSGLAGPYNEQFF.

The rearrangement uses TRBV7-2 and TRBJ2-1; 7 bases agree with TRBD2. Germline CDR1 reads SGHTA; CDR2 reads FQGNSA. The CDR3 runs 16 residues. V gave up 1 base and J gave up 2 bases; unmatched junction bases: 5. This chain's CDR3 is CASSLEGLAAYNEQFF. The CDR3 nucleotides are TGTGCCAGCAGCTTAGAGGGTCTAGCGGCCTACAATGAGCAGTTCTTC.

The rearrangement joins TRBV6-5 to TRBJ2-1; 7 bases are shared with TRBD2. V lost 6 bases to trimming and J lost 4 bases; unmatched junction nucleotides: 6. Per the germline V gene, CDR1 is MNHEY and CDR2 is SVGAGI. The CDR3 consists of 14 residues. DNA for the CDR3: TGTGCCAGCAGCCGGGACTATCTATACAATGAGCAGTTCTTC. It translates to CASSRDYLYNEQFF.

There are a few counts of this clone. CDR3: CAIRGNGGFVDTQYF. The CDR3 DNA is TGTGCCATCCGGGGGAACGGGGGGTTTGTGGATACGCAGTATTTT. The chain joins TRBV10-3 to TRBJ2-3, with 7 bases identical to TRBD2. The V gene's germline CDR1 is ENHRY and CDR2 SYGVKD. This CDR3 spans 15 amino acids. After removal of 8 bases from V and 6 bases from J, the junction contained 14 bases not matched to a gene.

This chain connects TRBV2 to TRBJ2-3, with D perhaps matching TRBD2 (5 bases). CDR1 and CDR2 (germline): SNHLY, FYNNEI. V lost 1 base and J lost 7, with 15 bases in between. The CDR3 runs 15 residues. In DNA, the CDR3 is TGTGCCAGCAGTGAAGAGGCGCGTCGAGGGAATACGCAGTATTTT. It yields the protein CASSEEARRGNTQYF. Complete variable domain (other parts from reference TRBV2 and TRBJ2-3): EPEVTQTPSHQVTQMGQEVILRCVPISNHLYFYWYRQILGQKVEFLVSFYNNEISEKSEIFDDQFSVERPDGSNFTLKIRSTKLEDSAMYFCASSEEARRGNTQYFGPGTRLTVL.

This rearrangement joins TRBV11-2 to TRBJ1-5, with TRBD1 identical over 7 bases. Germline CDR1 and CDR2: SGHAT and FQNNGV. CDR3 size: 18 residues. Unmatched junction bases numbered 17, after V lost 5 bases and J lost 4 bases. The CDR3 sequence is CASSERTLLTGRNQPQHF. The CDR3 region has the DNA TGTGCCAGCAGCGAACGTACCCTCCTGACAGGGCGGAATCAGCCCCAGCATTTT.

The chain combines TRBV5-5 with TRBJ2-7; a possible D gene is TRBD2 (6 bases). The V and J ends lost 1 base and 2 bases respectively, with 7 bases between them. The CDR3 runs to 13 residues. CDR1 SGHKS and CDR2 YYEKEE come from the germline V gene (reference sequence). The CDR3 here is CASSLWTTYEQYF. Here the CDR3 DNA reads TGTGCCAGCAGCTTGTGGACTACCTACGAGCAGTACTTC.

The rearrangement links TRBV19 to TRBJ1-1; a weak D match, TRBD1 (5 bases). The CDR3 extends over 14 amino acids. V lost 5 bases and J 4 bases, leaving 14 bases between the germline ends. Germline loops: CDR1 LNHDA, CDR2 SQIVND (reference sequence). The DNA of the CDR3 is TGTGCCAGTAGTCTGAGGACACCTACCACTGAAGCTTTCTTT. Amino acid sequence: CASSLRTPTTEAFF. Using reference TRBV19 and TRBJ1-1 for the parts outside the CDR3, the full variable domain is DGGITQSPKYLFRKEGQNVTLSCEQNLNHDAMYWYRQDPGQGLRLIYYSQIVNDFQKGDIAEGYSVSREKKESFPLTVTSAQKNPTAFYLCASSLRTPTTEAFFGQGTRLTVV.

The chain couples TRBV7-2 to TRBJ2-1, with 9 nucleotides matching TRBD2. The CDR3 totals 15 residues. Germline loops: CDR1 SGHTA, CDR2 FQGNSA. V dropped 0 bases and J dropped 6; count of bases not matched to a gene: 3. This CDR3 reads CASSLAAGGLNEQFF. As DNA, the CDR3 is TGTGCCAGCAGCTTAGCGGCGGGGGGGCTCAATGAGCAGTTCTTC.

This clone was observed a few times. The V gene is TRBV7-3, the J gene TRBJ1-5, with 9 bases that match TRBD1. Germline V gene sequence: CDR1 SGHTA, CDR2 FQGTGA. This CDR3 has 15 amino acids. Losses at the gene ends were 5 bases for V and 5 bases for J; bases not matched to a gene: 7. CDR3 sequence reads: CASSRRTGVDQPQHF. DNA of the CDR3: TGTGCCAGCAGCCGCAGGACAGGGGTCGATCAGCCCCAGCATTTT. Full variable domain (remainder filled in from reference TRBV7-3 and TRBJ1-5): GAGVSQTPSNKVTEKGKYVELRCDPISGHTALYWYRQSLGQGPEFLIYFQGTGAADDSGLPNDRFFAVRPEGSVSTLKIQRTERGDSAVYLCASSRRTGVDQPQHFGDGTRLSIL.

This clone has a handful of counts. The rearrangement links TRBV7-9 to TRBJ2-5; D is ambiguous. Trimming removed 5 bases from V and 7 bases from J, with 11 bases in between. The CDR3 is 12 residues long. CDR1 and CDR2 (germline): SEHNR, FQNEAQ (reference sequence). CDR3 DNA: TGTGCCAGCAGCCTAGGAGCAGGGACCCAGTACTTC. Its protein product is CASSLGAGTQYF.

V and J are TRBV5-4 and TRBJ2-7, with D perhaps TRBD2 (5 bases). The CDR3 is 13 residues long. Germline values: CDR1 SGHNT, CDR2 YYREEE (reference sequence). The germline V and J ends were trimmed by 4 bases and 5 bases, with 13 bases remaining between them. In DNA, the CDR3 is TGTGCCAGCAGCATCCCCGGGATCAACGAGCAGTACTTC. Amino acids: CASSIPGINEQYF.

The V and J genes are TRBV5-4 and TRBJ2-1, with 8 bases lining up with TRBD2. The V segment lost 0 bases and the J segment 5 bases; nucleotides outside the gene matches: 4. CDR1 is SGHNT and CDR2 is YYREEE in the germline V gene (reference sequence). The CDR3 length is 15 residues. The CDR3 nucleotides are TGTGCCAGCAGCTTGGATGCTAGCGGGCACAATGAGCAGTTCTTC. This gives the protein CASSLDASGHNEQFF. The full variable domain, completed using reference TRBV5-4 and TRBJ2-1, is ETGVTQSPTHLIKTRGQQVTLRCSSQSGHNTVSWYQQALGQGPQFIFQYYREEENGRGNFPPRFSGLQFPNYSSELNVNALELDDSALYLCASSLDASGHNEQFFGPGTRLTVL.

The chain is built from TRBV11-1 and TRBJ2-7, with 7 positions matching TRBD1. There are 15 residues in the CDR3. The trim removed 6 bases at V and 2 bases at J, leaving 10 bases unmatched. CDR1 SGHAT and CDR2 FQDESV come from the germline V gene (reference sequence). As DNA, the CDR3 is TGTGCCAGCAGGTTTGGGACAGAAGCTCCCTACGAGCAGTACTTC. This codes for CASRFGTEAPYEQYF.

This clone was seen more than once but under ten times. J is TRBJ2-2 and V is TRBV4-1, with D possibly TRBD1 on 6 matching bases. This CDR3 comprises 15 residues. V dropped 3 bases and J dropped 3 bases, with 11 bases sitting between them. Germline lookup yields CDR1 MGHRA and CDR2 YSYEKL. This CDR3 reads CASSQHNRDTGELFF. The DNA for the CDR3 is TGCGCCAGCAGCCAGCACAACAGGGACACCGGGGAGCTGTTTTTT.

This CDR3 reads CASSWGRTDTQYF. As DNA, the CDR3 is TGTGCCAGCAGTTGGGGGCGCACAGATACGCAGTATTTT. This chain uses TRBV6-1 with TRBJ2-3; a weak D match, TRBD1 (6 bases). Germline V gene data show CDR1 as MNHNS and CDR2 as SASEGT. V lost 5 bases to trimming and J lost 1 base, with 7 bases between them. The CDR3 contains 13 residues.

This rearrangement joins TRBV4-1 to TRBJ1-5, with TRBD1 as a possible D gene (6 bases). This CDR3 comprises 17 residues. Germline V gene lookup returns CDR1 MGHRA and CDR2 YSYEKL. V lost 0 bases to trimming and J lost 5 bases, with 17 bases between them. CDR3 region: CASSQDQWAGVYQPQHF. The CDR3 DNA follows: TGCGCCAGCAGCCAAGATCAGTGGGCAGGGGTATATCAGCCCCAGCATTTT.

The CDR3 DNA reads as TGCGCCAGCAGCTTGGCCCTAGCGGGGGTCATAACCGCACAGTATTTT. Its protein is CASSLALAGVITAQYF. This chain uses TRBV5-1 with TRBJ2-3; 10 bases align to TRBD2. Germline assignment: CDR1 SGHRS and CDR2 YFSETQ. The V gene end was trimmed by 0 bases and the J gene end by 12 bases; junction bases not matched to a gene: 13. CDR3 length: 16 amino acids.

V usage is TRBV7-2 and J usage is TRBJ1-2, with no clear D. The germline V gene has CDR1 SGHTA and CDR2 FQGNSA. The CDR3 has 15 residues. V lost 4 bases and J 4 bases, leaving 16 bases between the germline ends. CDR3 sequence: CASSSRWDAGYGYTF. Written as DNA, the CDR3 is TGTGCCAGCAGCTCCCGGTGGGATGCGGGCTATGGCTACACCTTC.

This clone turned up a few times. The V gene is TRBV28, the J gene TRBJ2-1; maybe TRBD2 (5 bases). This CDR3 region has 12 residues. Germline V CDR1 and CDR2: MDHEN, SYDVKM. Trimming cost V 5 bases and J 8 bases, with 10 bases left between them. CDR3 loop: CASSPWTHEQFF. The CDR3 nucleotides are TGTGCCAGCAGTCCCTGGACTCATGAGCAGTTCTTC. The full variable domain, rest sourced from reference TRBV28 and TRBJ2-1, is DVKVTQSSRYLVKRTGEKVFLECVQDMDHENMFWYRQDPGLGLRLIYFSYDVKMKEKGDIPEGYSVSREKKERFSLILESASTNQTSMYLCASSPWTHEQFFGPGTRLTVL.

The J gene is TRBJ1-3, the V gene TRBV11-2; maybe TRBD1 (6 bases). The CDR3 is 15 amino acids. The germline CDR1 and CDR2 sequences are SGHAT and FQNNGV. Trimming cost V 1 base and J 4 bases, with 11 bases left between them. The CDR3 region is CASSLGDRTGNTIYF. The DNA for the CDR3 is TGTGCCAGCAGCTTAGGCGACAGGACGGGAAACACCATATATTTT.